This is a list of T cell receptor beta chains from one sample in a study of identical twins. TCRdb re-analysed the 5' RACE reads in MiXCR, keeping a single row per CDR3 protein. The sample contains under 900,000 distinct CDR3 sequences, 15% to 20% of which appear only once. A further study also used this sample, focusing on T cells expressing NK-cell markers.

The material sequenced was PBMCs. These receptors were taken from a woman between 18 and 29 years old in good health. CDR3s include the opening cysteine and the closing phenylalanine or tryptophan. Fields, in order: CDR3 length, V gene, clone size, J gene, D gene, CDR3 DNA, CDR3 protein. A D gene is named only where the DNA matches it firmly. A clone size is listed for some rows: how often the clone was seen (once, few, many), or a class if it is expanded.

13	TRBV3-1	.	TRBJ1-1	.	TGTGCCAGCAGCCAGAGGACGCGGACTGAAGCTTTCTTT	CASSQRTRTEAFF
15	TRBV18	.	TRBJ1-2	.	TGTGCCAGCTCACCAGAGGGGCCCGCGGGCTATGGCTACACCTTC	CASSPEGPAGYGYTF
15	TRBV7-9	.	TRBJ1-4	.	TGTGCCAGCACCCCTAGGACAGTTGGTAATGAAAAACTGTTTTTT	CASTPRTVGNEKLFF
16	TRBV29-1	.	TRBJ2-7	TRBD2	TGCAGCGTTCCAGGGACTAGCGGGAGGGCCTTTGACGAGCAGTACTTC	CSVPGTSGRAFDEQYF
15	TRBV5-1	.	TRBJ2-1	TRBD1	TGCGCCAGCAGCATCGGACAGGTATCCTACAATGAGCAGTTCTTC	CASSIGQVSYNEQFF
15	TRBV12-3/TRBV12-4	few	TRBJ2-1	TRBD2	TGTGCCAGCAGCTTCCTAGCGGGATTTGGCAATGAGCAGTTCTTC	CASSFLAGFGNEQFF
11	TRBV29-1	.	TRBJ2-1	.	TGCAGCGTTCCAACGGGCAATGAGCAGTTCTTC	CSVPTGNEQFF
12	TRBV4-2	many	TRBJ1-1	.	TGTGCCAGCAGCCAAGCTAACACTGAAGCTTTCTTT	CASSQANTEAFF
17	TRBV5-1	few	TRBJ2-5	TRBD2	TGCGCCAGCAGCCTGTCACCCGGGACTAGCGGGGGAGTGGCCCAGTACTTC	CASSLSPGTSGGVAQYF
14	TRBV20-1	few	TRBJ2-7	TRBD2	TGCAGTGCTAGTCTCGCGGGAGGGTACTACGAGCAGTACTTC	CSASLAGGYYEQYF
14	TRBV6-1	few	TRBJ2-4	.	TGTGCCAGCAGATCCAATCCCGGGACTAACATTCAGTACTTC	CASRSNPGTNIQYF
14	TRBV12-3/TRBV12-4	few	TRBJ2-1	.	TGTGCCAGCAGTTTCTCTACCGAGGGGAATGAGCAGTTCTTC	CASSFSTEGNEQFF
15	TRBV5-5	many	TRBJ1-2	.	TGTGCCAGCAGCCCGTATGTCGGCAGGGGAAACGGCTACACCTTC	CASSPYVGRGNGYTF
13	TRBV12-3/TRBV12-4	.	TRBJ2-1	TRBD2	TGTGCCAGCAGACTACTAGCGGGCAATGAGCAGTTCTTC	CASRLLAGNEQFF
14	TRBV7-3	many	TRBJ2-2	.	TGTGCCAGCCGCTTGAGGATGAACACCGGGGAGCTGTTTTTT	CASRLRMNTGELFF
13	TRBV15	few	TRBJ2-1	.	TGTGCCACCAGCAGACCGCGGGGCAATGAGCAGTTCTTC	CATSRPRGNEQFF
14	TRBV18	.	TRBJ2-7	TRBD2	TGTGCCAGCTCACCCCTAGCGGACCTCTCCGAGCAGTACTTC	CASSPLADLSEQYF
14	TRBV4-3	.	TRBJ2-3	TRBD2	TGCGCCAGCAGCCATTCCGCGGGAGAGGATACGCAGTATTTT	CASSHSAGEDTQYF
13	TRBV15	few	TRBJ2-3	.	TGTGCCACCAGCAGGCCCGAGGCAGATACGCAGTATTTT	CATSRPEADTQYF
15	TRBV5-1	.	TRBJ2-1	TRBD2	TGCGCCAGCAGCTTGCCCACGGGGGGCTACAATGAGCAGTTCTTC	CASSLPTGGYNEQFF
10	TRBV29-1	.	TRBJ2-5	.	TGCAGCGTTATGCAAGAGACCCAGTACTTC	CSVMQETQYF
13	TRBV7-6	few	TRBJ2-2	.	TGTGCCAGCAGCTTTAGTTATTCCGGGGAGCTGTTTTTT	CASSFSYSGELFF
14	TRBV20-1	.	TRBJ2-3	.	TGCAGTGCTAGATCGGGGCTCCCCACAGATACGCAGTATTTT	CSARSGLPTDTQYF
11	TRBV7-2	.	TRBJ2-3	.	TGTGCCAGCAGCCACGGGAGTACGCAGTATTTT	CASSHGSTQYF
12	TRBV29-1	few	TRBJ2-1	.	TGCAGCGTTGTAGGCTCCTACAATGAGCAGTTCTTC	CSVVGSYNEQFF
14	TRBV5-1	.	TRBJ1-4	.	TGCGCCAGCAGCGTGGACCTGACGGGTGAAAAACTGTTTTTT	CASSVDLTGEKLFF
16	TRBV20-1	.	TRBJ2-3	.	TGCAGTGCTACTAGTCCGGCCCGGGGGAGCACAGATACGCAGTATTTT	CSATSPARGSTDTQYF
13	TRBV9	.	TRBJ2-7	TRBD1	TGTGCCAGCAGTGACTTACAGGGGGGCGAGCAGTACTTC	CASSDLQGGEQYF
15	TRBV6-1	.	TRBJ1-3	.	TGTGCCAGCAGTGACCGGGGGCTCTCTGGAAACACCATATATTTT	CASSDRGLSGNTIYF